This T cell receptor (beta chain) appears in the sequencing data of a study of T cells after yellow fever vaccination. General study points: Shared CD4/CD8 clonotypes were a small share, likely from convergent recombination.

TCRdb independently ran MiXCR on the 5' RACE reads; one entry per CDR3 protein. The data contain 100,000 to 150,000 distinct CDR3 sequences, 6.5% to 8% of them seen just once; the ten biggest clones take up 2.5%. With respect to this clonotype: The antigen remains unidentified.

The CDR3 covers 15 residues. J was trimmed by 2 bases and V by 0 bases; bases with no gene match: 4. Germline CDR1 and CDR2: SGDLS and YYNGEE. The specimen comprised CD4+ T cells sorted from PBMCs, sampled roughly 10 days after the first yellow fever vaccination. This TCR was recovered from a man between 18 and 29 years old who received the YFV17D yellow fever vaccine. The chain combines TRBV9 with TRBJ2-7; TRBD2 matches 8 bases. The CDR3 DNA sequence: TGTGCCAGCAGCGTAGCAGCGGGGGTACCCTACGAGCAGTACTTC. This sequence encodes CASSVAAGVPYEQYF. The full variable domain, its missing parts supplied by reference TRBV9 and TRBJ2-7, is DSGVTQTPKHLITATGQRVTLRCSPRSGDLSVYWYQQSLDQGLQFLIQYYNGEERAKGNILERFSAQQFPDLHSELNLSSLELGDSALYFCASSVAAGVPYEQYFGPGTRLTVT.